Following are 30 T cell receptor beta chains from one sample sequenced in a study of blood T cell repertoires in COVID-19. The table came from immunoSEQ multiplex PCR; TCRdb's copy has only in-frame clones and leaves some out. The repertoire holds 200,000 to 250,000 clones, 82% seen once, with approximately 7.6% in the top ten. Sample: peripheral blood. Source of these receptors: a woman aged 80 or over with COVID-19, enrolled during active disease.

The chain uses TRBV11-3 and TRBJ2-5, with TRBD1 identical over 7 bases. After removal of 5 bases from V and 0 bases from J, the junction contained 3 bases not matched to a gene. CDR3 length: 14 residues. Germline loops: CDR1 SGHNT, CDR2 YENEEA. The CDR3 bases are TGTGCCAGCAGCCGAGGGACAGACCAAGAGACCCAGTACTTC. Its translation is CASSRGTDQETQYF.

The chain employs TRBV28 and TRBJ1-5; D is unclear. Germline values: CDR1 MDHEN, CDR2 SYDVKM. Deletions cut 5 bases from V and 5 bases from J, with 19 bases between. CDR3 length: 16 amino acids. This CDR3 reads CASSRSDRSGDQPQHF. The CDR3 DNA reads as TGTGCCAGCAGTCGTTCTGACCGCTCGGGAGATCAGCCCCAGCATTTT.

This chain joins TRBV3-1 (or the pseudogene TRBV3-2) and TRBJ2-7; a weak D match, TRBD2 (6 bases). Trimming took off 2 bases at V and 5 bases at J, with 16 bases between the two ends. Germline CDR1 and CDR2: LGHDT and YNNKEL (reference sequence). The CDR3 sequence is 15 residues long. The CDR3 loop is CASSQRAGGRDEQYF. CDR3 nucleotides: TGTGCCAGCAGCCAAAGGGCCGGGGGTAGGGACGAGCAGTACTTC.

The rearrangement links TRBV30 to TRBJ2-7; D possibly corresponds to TRBD2 (9 bases). The CDR3 runs 16 residues. V shed 5 bases and J shed 2 bases, with 22 bases lying between them. The germline CDR1 and CDR2 sequences are GTSNPN and SVGIG (reference sequence). The CDR3 DNA reads as TGTGCCTGGGACAGGGGTAGGACTAGCGCCCCCTACGAGCAGTACTTC. This translates into CAWDRGRTSAPYEQYF.

V gene TRBV4-3 combines with J gene TRBJ1-2, with TRBD1 matching 7 bases. Germline values: CDR1 LGHNA, CDR2 YSLEER. V shed 2 bases and J 4 bases; nucleotides not matched to a gene: 4. The CDR3 has 14 amino acids. CDR3 in amino acids: CASSQRQGGYGYTF. CDR3 sequence (DNA): TGCGCCAGCAGCCAACGACAGGGCGGCTATGGCTACACCTTC.

V and J are TRBV6-4 and TRBJ1-1; 7 bases map to TRBD1. After removal of 4 bases from V and 4 bases from J, the junction contained 9 bases not matched to a gene. Germline assignment: CDR1 MRHNA and CDR2 SNTAGT. The CDR3 extends over 15 amino acids. The CDR3 spells CASSAPRNRGTEAFF. The CDR3 DNA follows: TGTGCCAGCAGTGCCCCGAGGAACAGGGGCACTGAAGCTTTCTTT.

In its sample, this clone was seen a few times. CDR3 nucleotide sequence: TGTGCCAGCAGCTTAGGCCCAGGGGATCAGCCCCAGCATTTT. Amino acid sequence: CASSLGPGDQPQHF. V usage is TRBV7-9 and J usage is TRBJ1-5; tentative D call: TRBD1 (6 bases). Trimming shortened V by 1 base and J by 5 bases, and 9 bases separated the two germline ends. Germline V gene lookup returns CDR1 SEHNR and CDR2 FQNEAQ (reference sequence). This CDR3 comprises 14 residues.

The chain joins TRBV6-7 to TRBJ1-2; no clear D gene. TRBV6-7 is noted as an ORF with a role that remains uncertain. Trimming removed 1 base from V and 5 bases from J, with 14 bases in between. The CDR3 is made up of 15 amino acids. CDR3: CASSYYRTQEYGYTF. The CDR3 nucleotides read TGTGCCAGCAGTTACTACCGAACTCAGGAATATGGCTACACCTTC.

J is TRBJ2-3 and V is TRBV5-1; D perhaps matches TRBD1 (6 bases). Germline V CDR1 and CDR2: SGHRS, YFSETQ. The CDR3 is 15 amino acids. Between the trimmed V and J ends, which lost 3 bases and 0 bases, there was a span of 11 bases. The CDR3 sequence: CASSWGTLSTDTQYF. The DNA of the CDR3 is TGCGCCAGCAGCTGGGGGACACTTAGCACAGATACGCAGTATTTT. Drawing the rest from reference TRBV5-1 and TRBJ2-3, the complete variable domain is KAGVTQTPRYLIKTRGQQVTLSCSPISGHRSVSWYQQTPGQGLQFLFEYFSETQRNKGNFPGRFSGRQFSNSRSEMNVSTLELGDSALYLCASSWGTLSTDTQYFGPGTRLTVL.

This clone was observed a single time. The V call is TRBV7-4, the J call TRBJ2-2; D call uncertain. Trimming shortened V by 2 bases and J by 2 bases, and 12 bases separated the two germline ends. Per the germline V gene, CDR1 is SGHVT and CDR2 is SQSDAQ. The CDR3 has 16 residues. The CDR3 loop reads CASSLLAQKNTGELFF. The CDR3 nucleotides are TGTGCCAGCAGCTTATTGGCTCAGAAAAACACCGGGGAGCTGTTTTTT.

This clone appeared a few times. V is TRBV5-1 and J is TRBJ1-5; 9 positions agree with TRBD1. The CDR3 extends over 15 amino acids. CDR1 is SGHRS, CDR2 YFSETQ, per germline. The J segment lost 8 bases and the V segment lost 4 bases, leaving 10 bases of the junction unmatched. CDR3 sequence: CASSLAGTGKEPQHF. Here the CDR3 DNA reads TGCGCCAGCAGCCTGGCGGGGACAGGGAAGGAGCCCCAGCATTTT.

The V call is TRBV19, the J call TRBJ1-6; 8 positions agree with TRBD1. With V trimmed by 6 bases and J by 10 bases, 5 bases remained unmatched. This CDR3 is built from 13 residues. The germline V gene encodes CDR1 LNHDA and CDR2 SQIVND (reference sequence). CDR3 DNA sequence: TGTGCCAGTAGCACCGACAGGGGCTCACCCCTCCACTTT. Protein product: CASSTDRGSPLHF.

This chain uses TRBV27 with TRBJ1-1, with 7 bases fitting TRBD1. J was trimmed by 2 bases and V by 5 bases; bases with no gene match: 5. The CDR3 is 14 residues long. Germline V gene lookup returns CDR1 MNHEY and CDR2 SMNVEV (reference sequence). CDR3 region: CASSLRDRNTEAFF. The DNA for the CDR3 is TGTGCCAGCAGTCTAAGGGACAGAAACACTGAAGCTTTCTTT.

There are a few counts of this clone. For the CDR3, the DNA is TGTGCCAGCAGCAAAGGAGGCGGGGGGGCCGGTCCCGCTGAAGCTTTCTTT. Its translation: CASSKGGGGAGPAEAFF. The genes are TRBV21-1 and TRBJ1-1. TRBV21-1 is labeled a pseudogene. This CDR3 is 17 amino acids long.

The V call is TRBV19, the J call TRBJ1-4, with TRBD1 as a possible D gene (6 bases). V shed 3 bases and J shed 8 bases, with 25 bases lying between them. CDR1 LNHDA and CDR2 SQIVND come from the germline V gene (reference sequence). This CDR3 is 18 amino acids long. The chain's CDR3 is CASSIPHGGASIGEKLFF. The CDR3 DNA reads as TGTGCCAGTAGTATCCCCCACGGGGGGGCTTCTATTGGCGAAAAACTGTTTTTT. The full variable domain, its missing parts supplied by reference TRBV19 and TRBJ1-4, is DGGITQSPKYLFRKEGQNVTLSCEQNLNHDAMYWYRQDPGQGLRLIYYSQIVNDFQKGDIAEGYSVSREKKESFPLTVTSAQKNPTAFYLCASSIPHGGASIGEKLFFGSGTQLSVL.

The sample holds a few counts of this clone. The rearrangement uses TRBV14 and TRBJ2-1; TRBD2 matches at 12 bases. CDR1 is SGHDN, CDR2 FVKESK, per germline. After removal of 0 bases from V and 8 bases from J, the junction contained 5 bases not matched to a gene. The CDR3 sequence is 16 residues long. CDR3 sequence: CASSQERLAGVDEQFF. The DNA for the CDR3 is TGTGCCAGCAGCCAAGAACGACTAGCGGGAGTCGATGAGCAGTTCTTC.

This clone was counted a single time. The chain carries TRBV4-2 and TRBJ1-5; TRBD1 might be the D (6 bases). The V gene's germline CDR1 is LGHNA and CDR2 YNFKEQ. This CDR3 region has 16 residues. V dropped 3 bases and J dropped 0 bases, with 12 bases sitting between them. DNA of the CDR3: TGTGCCAGCAGCCAGACGGACAGCAATAGCAATCAGCCCCAGCATTTT. This encodes CASSQTDSNSNQPQHF.

Only a few counts were recorded for this clone. The chain has TRBV6-6 and TRBJ2-1, with 7 nucleotides matching TRBD2. Unmatched junction bases numbered 8, after V lost 5 bases and J lost 10 bases. Per germline, CDR1 MNHNY and CDR2 SVGAGI (reference sequence). The CDR3 loop spans 13 amino acids. In nucleotides, the CDR3 is TGTGCCAGCAGTAAACCCGGGACTAACGAGCAGTTCTTC. This encodes CASSKPGTNEQFF.

This chain joins TRBV5-4 and TRBJ2-5, with 7 bases identical to TRBD2. Germline V lookup: CDR1 SGHNT, CDR2 YYREEE (reference sequence). Losses at the gene ends were 4 bases for V and 4 bases for J; bases not matched to a gene: 10. CDR3 length: 15 residues. Here the CDR3 reads CASSLQGGGGETQYF. The CDR3 DNA is TGTGCCAGCAGCCTCCAGGGCGGGGGTGGAGAGACCCAGTACTTC.

This clone was detected only once. The V and J genes are TRBV6-5 and TRBJ2-1; D unresolved. This CDR3 comprises 11 residues. Germline values: CDR1 MNHEY, CDR2 SVGAGI. V was clipped by 6 bases and J by 5 bases, with 5 bases between them. DNA of the CDR3: TGTGCCAGCAGATCCAACAATGAGCAGTTCTTC. This encodes CASRSNNEQFF.

The genes are TRBV18 and TRBJ1-1; a weak D match, TRBD1 (5 bases). Germline CDR1 and CDR2: KGHSH and LQKENI. The CDR3 totals 15 residues. Deletions cut 3 bases from V and 1 base from J, with 12 bases between. CDR3 in amino acids: CASSPLRGKNTEAFF. The CDR3 nucleotides are TGTGCCAGCTCACCGCTACGGGGGAAGAACACTGAAGCTTTCTTT.

The rearrangement links TRBV7-9 to TRBJ1-1; 7 bases match TRBD1. In germline, CDR1 is SEHNR, CDR2 FQNEAQ (reference sequence). CDR3 size: 14 residues. J lost 1 base, V lost 6 bases, and 5 bases had no gene match. The CDR3 sequence is CASRPGQQNTEAFF. The CDR3 region has the DNA TGTGCCAGCAGACCGGGACAGCAGAACACTGAAGCTTTCTTT.

The chain combines TRBV30 with TRBJ1-2; D may be TRBD1 (5 bases). Germline CDR1 and CDR2: GTSNPN and SVGIG (reference sequence). The CDR3 is made up of 10 amino acids. The ends were cut back, 1 base at V and 8 bases at J, with 5 bases in the middle. The CDR3 nucleotides read TGTGCCTGGAGTGAGGGGGGCTACACCTTC. Its protein is CAWSEGGYTF. The variable domain in full, completed from reference TRBV30 and TRBJ1-2, reads SQTIHQWPATLVQPVGSPLSLECTVEGTSNPNLYWYRQAAGRGLQLLFYSVGIGQISSEVPQNLSASRPQDRQFILSSKKLLLSDSGFYLCAWSEGGYTFGSGTRLTVV.

The CDR3 sequence is CASSSVRGYEQYF. The CDR3 coding sequence is TGCGCCAGCAGCTCCGTTCGAGGATACGAGCAGTACTTC. The V call is TRBV5-1, the J call TRBJ2-7; D remains ambiguous. The germline CDR1 and CDR2 sequences are SGHRS and YFSETQ. Trimming cost V 3 bases and J 4 bases, with 11 bases left between them. This CDR3 has 13 amino acids.

This clone was recorded once. This rearrangement joins TRBV7-9 to TRBJ1-2; perhaps TRBD1 as D (6 bases). Germline-derived CDR1 and CDR2 are SEHNR and FQNEAQ (reference sequence). Trimming cost V 5 bases and J 6 bases, with 16 bases left between them. This CDR3 is 14 amino acids long. DNA of the CDR3: TGTGCCAGCAGCCCACTTCGGGGGGCGCATGGCTACACCTTC. Its translation is CASSPLRGAHGYTF.

On this clone: One end of the junction fails to match germline, which may point to a read error. This sequence joins TRBV5-1 and TRBJ2-3; TRBD2 matches at 9 bases. CDR3 length equals 15 residues. Germline V gene sequence: CDR1 SGHRS, CDR2 YFSETQ. The CDR3 protein is CASSLGGTSTDTQYF. The CDR3 region has the DNA TGCGCCAGCAGCTTGGGGGGGACTAGCACTGATACGCAGTATTTT.

CDR3 sequence (DNA): TGTGCCAGCACCGGGACAGGTATCGCCGGGGAGCTGTTTTTT. Amino acids: CASTGTGIAGELFF. J is TRBJ2-2 and V is TRBV19, with TRBD1 identical over 8 bases. This CDR3 spans 14 amino acids. Germline CDR1 reads LNHDA; CDR2 reads SQIVND (reference sequence). Germline trimming cut 9 bases from V and 6 bases from J; bases unmatched to any gene: 9.

The chain uses TRBV5-1 and TRBJ2-2; TRBD2 might be the D (5 bases). Germline V gene data show CDR1 as SGHRS and CDR2 as YFSETQ. The V end lost 3 bases, the J end lost 4 bases, and 13 bases lay between the germline ends. The CDR3 covers 15 residues. The CDR3 bases are TGCGCCAGCAGCTCAGGACGGGGAGCCACCGGGGAGCTGTTTTTT. Its translation: CASSSGRGATGELFF.

A few counts support this clone. The chain uses TRBV9 and TRBJ1-6; TRBD1 matches at 8 bases. The V gene end was trimmed by 0 bases and the J gene end by 9 bases; junction bases not matched to a gene: 5. The CDR3 consists of 15 residues. Germline V CDR1 and CDR2: SGDLS, YYNGEE. CDR3 DNA: TGTGCCAGCAGCGTAGTCCCAGGGGGCAGTTCACCCCTCCACTTT. It translates to CASSVVPGGSSPLHF.

The V gene is TRBV9, the J gene TRBJ2-3; 7 bases fit TRBD2. Unmatched junction bases numbered 6, after V lost 0 bases and J lost 2 bases. This CDR3 region has 16 residues. Germline V gene lookup returns CDR1 SGDLS and CDR2 YYNGEE. In nucleotides, the CDR3 is TGTGCCAGCAGCGTAGATTTGCGGGGGTTCACAGATACGCAGTATTTT. Its translation: CASSVDLRGFTDTQYF. Together with reference TRBV9 and TRBJ2-3, the CDR3 gives the full variable domain: DSGVTQTPKHLITATGQRVTLRCSPRSGDLSVYWYQQSLDQGLQFLIQYYNGEERAKGNILERFSAQQFPDLHSELNLSSLELGDSALYFCASSVDLRGFTDTQYFGPGTRLTVL.